The clone carrying this TCR beta chain was seen a few times. Its antigen is still unknown. These data come from a study of T-cell memory formation after mild COVID-19. Study background: TCR clusters were mostly confined to one donor each. Study-wide findings and caveats: Clones that contracted clustered mainly in CM and EM if CD4+ and in EMRA if CD8+. The appearance of some responding clones in pre-infection memory suggested that cross-reactive memory joined. CD4+ bias marked clones expanding day 15 to 37, unlike balanced contracting clones.

TCRdb fed the 5' RACE reads into MiXCR, producing one record per CDR3 protein. The data show 400,000 to 500,000 distinct CDR3 sequences, 20% to 25% seen once. Sequences were obtained from PBMCs or a T cell subset sorted from them (not recorded which). The sequence was collected from an adult woman who had mild COVID-19 (a few samples of this study predate the infection). Cell type and time point are not known.

CDR3 residues: CASSLWAGAYEQYF. The CDR3 bases are TGTGCCAGCAGTTTATGGGCGGGGGCCTACGAGCAGTACTTC. This sequence joins TRBV27 and TRBJ2-7, with 7 nucleotides matching TRBD2. This CDR3 region has 14 residues. Per the germline V gene, CDR1 is MNHEY and CDR2 is SMNVEV (reference sequence). V gave up 1 base and J gave up 2 bases; unmatched junction bases: 2.